This TCR beta chain was captured by sequencing in a study of T cells after yellow fever vaccination. One entry per CDR3 protein results from TCRdb running MiXCR on the 5' RACE reads. This table has 400,000 or so distinct CDR3 sequences, roughly 10% appearing once. V was shortened by 1 base and J by 2 bases, with 12 bases between the two germline ends. Germline V gene data show CDR1 as MGHRA and CDR2 as YSYEKL. The CDR3 covers 16 residues. The sequencing used PBMCs, collected on the day of the first yellow fever vaccination. The chain carries TRBV4-1 and TRBJ1-5; D perhaps matches TRBD1 (6 bases). This receptor was taken from a man aged 18 to 29 who received the YFV17D yellow fever vaccine. DNA of the CDR3: TGCGCCAGCAGCCAAGTTCCCCCAGGGGGCAATCAGCCCCAGCATTTT. This encodes CASSQVPPGGNQPQHF.